These 22 T cell receptor beta chains came from one sample sequenced in a study of early T cells in non-severe SARS-CoV-2 infection. One entry per CDR3 protein, called by TCRdb with MiXCR from the 5' RACE reads. The sample lists about 28,000 distinct CDR3 sequences, around 6% occurring once. Sample: whole blood, taken at baseline. Receptor source: an adult who was a healthcare worker with PCR-confirmed SARS-CoV-2 infection or an uninfected control (not recorded which).

There are many counts of this clonotype. V usage is TRBV12-3 or TRBV12-4 and J usage is TRBJ2-3; 9 bases are a match to TRBD2. V lost 3 bases, J lost 3 bases, and 4 bases stayed unmatched. The CDR3 totals 15 residues. In DNA form, the CDR3 reads TGTGCCAGCAGTTTGTTAGCGGGAGATACAGATACGCAGTATTTT. Protein sequence: CASSLLAGDTDTQYF.

This clonotype was counted between two and nine times. The gene calls are TRBV18 and TRBJ2-3; 10 bases align to TRBD2. Germline V gene lookup returns CDR1 KGHSH and CDR2 LQKENI. This CDR3 spans 16 amino acids. The ends lost 0 bases at V and 5 bases at J; junction bases unmatched: 5. CDR3 bases: TGTGCCAGCTCACCACCCCAGCGGGGGGGAGGAGATACGCAGTATTTT. Protein: CASSPPQRGGGDTQYF.

This clonotype was seen repeatedly, ten times or more. The rearrangement uses TRBV4-3 and TRBJ2-4; 7 nucleotides match TRBD2. The CDR3 has 12 amino acids. Germline CDR1 is LGHNA and CDR2 is YSLEER. J gave up 12 bases and V 4 bases, and 6 bases lay outside the gene matches. CDR3 DNA: TGCGCCAGCAGCCGTGGGGAGGGATATCAGTACTTC. Translated, it gives CASSRGEGYQYF.

The gene calls are TRBV20-1 and TRBJ2-5; 8 bases map to TRBD2. The germline CDR1 and CDR2 sequences are DFQATT and SNEGSKA (reference sequence). Trimming cost V 0 bases and J 5 bases; bases outside gene matches: 8. The CDR3 has 15 residues. The CDR3 reads CSARDQKRGLETQYF. CDR3 sequence (DNA): TGCAGTGCTAGAGATCAGAAGCGGGGGTTGGAGACCCAGTACTTC.

This clonotype was recorded at least ten times. The chain carries TRBV12-3 or TRBV12-4 and TRBJ1-3; no definite D call. The CDR3 contains 16 residues. Between the trimmed V and J ends, which lost 0 bases and 4 bases, there was a span of 13 bases. Written as DNA, the CDR3 is TGTGCCAGCAGTTTAGCGGGTCAAAGGGCCGGAAACACCATATATTTT. Protein product: CASSLAGQRAGNTIYF.

This clonotype came up many times. The chain combines TRBV27 with TRBJ2-1; 9 nucleotides align to TRBD2. This CDR3 contains 18 residues. V lost 3 bases to trimming and J lost 6 bases; unmatched junction nucleotides: 15. Germline CDR1 reads MNHEY; CDR2 reads SMNVEV (reference sequence). In DNA, the CDR3 is TGTGCCAGCAGTTTTTATAGCGGGGGACCGGTAGTGGTCAATGAGCAGTTCTTC. Its protein is CASSFYSGGPVVVNEQFF.

A word on this clonotype: A clone one base away is much larger, so this may be a read error. This CDR3 is missing its conserved last phenylalanine or tryptophan, likely due to a read error. The chain uses TRBV7-6 and TRBJ2-2; either TRBD1 or TRBD2 may supply D (5 bases each). CDR1 and CDR2 from the germline V gene are SGHVS and FNYEAQ. The length of the CDR3 is 15 residues. Trimming cost V 5 bases and J 10 bases, with 20 bases left between them. CDR3 protein: CASSKLRDGLSELFS. Written as DNA, the CDR3 is TGTGCCAGCAGCAAACTCCGGGACGGGCTATCGGAGCTGTTTTCT.

This clonotype was detected ten times or more. V is TRBV28 and J is TRBJ2-7, with TRBD1 matching over 7 bases. Losses at the gene ends were 3 bases for V and 3 bases for J; bases not matched to a gene: 14. The CDR3 extends over 17 amino acids. Germline CDR1 and CDR2: MDHEN and SYDVKM. For the CDR3, the DNA is TGTGCCAGCAGTTTTGACCCCCGGGACAGCACAAGCTACGAGCAGTACTTC. Protein product: CASSFDPRDSTSYEQYF.

This clonotype was detected many times. The chain uses TRBV11-2 and TRBJ2-7, with D perhaps matching TRBD2 (5 bases). The ends were cut back, 2 bases at V and 0 bases at J, with 8 bases in the middle. Germline V gene lookup returns CDR1 SGHAT and CDR2 FQNNGV. The length of the CDR3 is 14 residues. CDR3 protein: CASSLSGSSYEQYF. CDR3 sequence (DNA): TGTGCCAGCAGCTTAAGTGGGAGCTCCTACGAGCAGTACTTC. Based on the CDR3 plus reference TRBV11-2 and TRBJ2-7, the full variable domain is EAGVAQSPRYKIIEKRQSVAFWCNPISGHATLYWYQQILGQGPKLLIQFQNNGVVDDSQLPKDRFSAERLKGVDSTLKIQPAKLEDSAVYLCASSLSGSSYEQYFGPGTRLTVT.

This clonotype was counted only a few times. V usage is TRBV7-2 and J usage is TRBJ2-3; 7 nucleotides match TRBD1. After removal of 8 bases from V and 1 base from J, the junction contained 6 bases not matched to a gene. The CDR3 runs to 14 residues. CDR1 is SGHTA, CDR2 FQGNSA, per germline. CDR3 in DNA: TGTGCCAGCTGCCTAGGGGGCGGCACAGATACGCAGTATTTT. As protein: CASCLGGGTDTQYF.

This clonotype occurred a few times. V usage is TRBV19 and J usage is TRBJ2-5; 12 bases line up with TRBD2. This CDR3 has 16 residues. Trimming at V came to 5 bases and at J to 3 bases, leaving 7 bases not matched to a gene. Germline V CDR1 and CDR2: LNHDA, SQIVND (reference sequence). Here the CDR3 reads CASSWGRLAGEETQYF. The CDR3 nucleotides read TGTGCCAGTAGTTGGGGAAGACTAGCGGGAGAAGAGACCCAGTACTTC.

This clonotype was observed many times. The rearrangement joins TRBV27 to TRBJ2-1, with D uncertain. Germline CDR1 is MNHEY and CDR2 is SMNVEV (reference sequence). V was clipped by 8 bases and J by 4 bases, with 9 bases between them. This CDR3 is built from 12 residues. As DNA, the CDR3 is TGTGCCAGCGGGTTGCAATACAATGAGCAGTTCTTC. It codes for CASGLQYNEQFF.

This clonotype was counted between two and nine times. This chain links TRBV19 with TRBJ1-1, with a possible D match to TRBD1 (5 bases). CDR1 is LNHDA, CDR2 SQIVND, per germline (reference sequence). CDR3 size: 15 residues. Trimming removed 1 base from V and 1 base from J, with 10 bases in between. The CDR3 region has the DNA TGTGCCAGTAGTATAGGGGCAGGGTGGAACACTGAAGCTTTCTTT. The encoded protein is CASSIGAGWNTEAFF. Full variable domain (rest looked up from reference TRBV19 and TRBJ1-1): DGGITQSPKYLFRKEGQNVTLSCEQNLNHDAMYWYRQDPGQGLRLIYYSQIVNDFQKGDIAEGYSVSREKKESFPLTVTSAQKNPTAFYLCASSIGAGWNTEAFFGQGTRLTVV.

In this sample, this clonotype turned up a few times. Written as DNA, the CDR3 is TGTGCCAGCAGCGTAGGTCCCCAAGAGACCCAGTACTTC. The encoded protein is CASSVGPQETQYF. The chain employs TRBV9 and TRBJ2-5; D remains ambiguous. Germline loops: CDR1 SGDLS, CDR2 YYNGEE. The germline V and J ends were trimmed by 0 bases and 1 base, with 4 bases remaining between them. CDR3 length: 13 amino acids.

At least ten counts were recorded for this clonotype. The chain has TRBV6-1 and TRBJ2-1; 10 positions match TRBD2. CDR3 length: 15 residues. Losses at the gene ends were 5 bases for V and 0 bases for J; bases not matched to a gene: 1. CDR1 is MNHNS, CDR2 SASEGT, per germline. The CDR3 region has the DNA TGTGCCAGCAGTCCTAGCGGGAGCTCCTACAATGAGCAGTTCTTC. This translates into CASSPSGSSYNEQFF.

This clonotype was counted at least ten times. The chain has TRBV9 and TRBJ1-3; the D gene is possibly TRBD1 (6 bases). V was shortened by 0 bases and J by 0 bases, with 7 bases between the two germline ends. CDR3 length: 15 amino acids. Germline values: CDR1 SGDLS, CDR2 YYNGEE. CDR3 amino acids: CASSVGTASGNTIYF. CDR3 sequence (DNA): TGTGCCAGCAGCGTAGGGACAGCCTCTGGAAACACCATATATTTT. Full variable domain (outside the CDR3, taken from reference TRBV9 and TRBJ1-3): DSGVTQTPKHLITATGQRVTLRCSPRSGDLSVYWYQQSLDQGLQFLIQYYNGEERAKGNILERFSAQQFPDLHSELNLSSLELGDSALYFCASSVGTASGNTIYFGEGSWLTVV.

This clonotype has more than one count but fewer than ten. The J gene is TRBJ1-2, the V gene TRBV11-2; D not resolved. The germline V gene encodes CDR1 SGHAT and CDR2 FQNNGV. Trimming left V 5 bases short and J 3 bases short, with 10 bases between. There are 13 residues in the CDR3. Here the CDR3 DNA reads TGTGCCAGCAGCCCGCGGACCGACTATGGCTACACCTTC. Translation: CASSPRTDYGYTF.

This clonotype was detected ten times or more. The chain joins TRBV27 to TRBJ2-7; 13 nucleotides agree with TRBD2. The CDR3 is 15 residues long. CDR1 and CDR2 from the germline V gene are MNHEY and SMNVEV (reference sequence). Unmatched junction bases numbered 11, after V lost 6 bases and J lost 9 bases. The CDR3 region has the DNA TGTGCCAGCAGCCCCGGAACTAGCGGGAGGGCCGGGCAGTACTTC. Protein: CASSPGTSGRAGQYF.

This clonotype was observed a few times. This chain links TRBV15 with TRBJ2-3; 9 nucleotides align to TRBD2. Germline assignment: CDR1 LNHNV and CDR2 YYDKDF (reference sequence). This CDR3 has 18 amino acids. V lost 2 bases and J lost 0; bases outside the gene matches: 9. The CDR3 DNA reads as TGTGCCACCAGCAGAAGCTTTGGACTAGCGACTAGCACAGATACGCAGTATTTT. Translated: CATSRSFGLATSTDTQYF.

This clonotype came up many times. The rearrangement links TRBV7-3 to TRBJ2-3; D call uncertain. V lost 3 bases and J 3 bases, leaving 7 bases between the germline ends. The germline V gene has CDR1 SGHTA and CDR2 FQGTGA. This CDR3 has 13 residues. The CDR3 bases are TGTGCCAGCAGCTTCTCCGGGACAGATACGCAGTATTTT. Translation gives CASSFSGTDTQYF.

This clonotype was found many times. The rearrangement links TRBV7-8 to TRBJ2-2; D is possibly TRBD2 (6 bases). Germline V gives CDR1 SGHVS, CDR2 FQNEAQ. The V gene lost 1 base and the J gene lost 5 bases, with 11 bases spanning the gap. The CDR3 is 15 amino acids. CDR3 sequence: CASSLVEGATGELFF. CDR3 coding DNA: TGTGCCAGCAGCTTAGTGGAGGGCGCTACCGGGGAGCTGTTTTTT.

The table lists this clonotype with many counts. J is TRBJ2-7 and V is TRBV19; 8 nucleotides align to TRBD2. Germline V CDR1 and CDR2: LNHDA, SQIVND (reference sequence). The CDR3 sequence is 12 residues long. The V gene end was trimmed by 5 bases and the J gene end by 9 bases; junction bases not matched to a gene: 6. The CDR3 DNA follows: TGTGCCAGTAGTCCCCAAGCGGGGGCGCAGTACTTC. This encodes CASSPQAGAQYF.